The 24 T cell receptor beta chains below were found in one sample sequenced in a study of chemoradiotherapy in HPV16-positive cancers. Produced via immunoSEQ multiplex PCR; TCRdb's table is partial and in-frame only. Counted here are 30,000 or so clones, around 89% occurring once; the ten biggest clones make up 2.5% to 3.5%. Material: blood, obtained from a patient who underwent chemoradiotherapy. The receptors were gathered from a human donor with HPV-associated anogenital cancer.

The J gene is TRBJ1-2, the V gene TRBV7-8, with 12 bases matching TRBD1. V lost 7 bases to trimming and J lost 4 bases; unmatched junction nucleotides: 10. This CDR3 contains 16 residues. The germline V gene has CDR1 SGHVS and CDR2 FQNEAQ. The CDR3 region has the DNA TGTGCCAGCACCCCGAACCCGGGACAGGGGGCCTATGGCTACACCTTC. Protein: CASTPNPGQGAYGYTF.

The chain employs TRBV5-1 and TRBJ1-6, with D hard to call. V lost 0 bases to trimming and J lost 0 bases, with 7 bases between them. The germline gives CDR1 SGHRS, CDR2 YFSETQ. The CDR3 runs to 16 residues. CDR3 in amino acids: CASSLDQSSYNSPLHF. The CDR3 nucleotides are TGCGCCAGCAGCTTGGACCAAAGCTCCTATAATTCACCCCTCCACTTT.

Only a few counts were recorded for this clone. The CDR3 region is CASTQGSGYTF. The CDR3 DNA reads TGTGCCAGCACCCAAGGTAGTGGCTACACCTTC. The chain couples TRBV5-5 to TRBJ1-2; D uncertain. The CDR3 sequence is 11 residues long. Germline loops: CDR1 SGHKS, CDR2 YYEKEE (reference sequence). The V and J ends lost 6 bases and 7 bases respectively, with 10 bases between them.

The CDR3 DNA is TGTGCCAGCAGCTTGTTTAGCGGGACAGGGTCCTACGAGCAGTACTTC. Protein product: CASSLFSGTGSYEQYF. This chain links TRBV5-6 with TRBJ2-7; a weak D match, TRBD1 (9 bases). There are 16 residues in the CDR3. Germline CDR1 reads SGHDT; CDR2 reads YYEEEE. Trimming stripped 1 base from V and 1 base from J, with 15 bases between.

The chain joins TRBV4-1 to TRBJ2-2, with 7 bases that match TRBD2. The CDR3 length is 17 residues. J was trimmed by 2 bases and V by 0 bases; bases with no gene match: 6. The germline V gene has CDR1 MGHRA and CDR2 YSYEKL. The CDR3 protein is CASSQDGLAVNTGELFF. The CDR3 nucleotides read TGCGCCAGCAGCCAAGATGGGCTAGCGGTCAACACCGGGGAGCTGTTTTTT.

The V and J genes are TRBV5-4 and TRBJ2-7; 11 nucleotides agree with TRBD1. V shed 4 bases and J 6 bases; nucleotides not matched to a gene: 9. CDR1 and CDR2 (germline): SGHNT, YYREEE (reference sequence). The CDR3 is 15 residues long. The CDR3 coding sequence is TGTGCCAGCAGCGACCCGGGACAGGGGGTCGTCGAGCAGTACTTC. It yields the protein CASSDPGQGVVEQYF. Variable domain in full (rest from reference TRBV5-4 and TRBJ2-7): ETGVTQSPTHLIKTRGQQVTLRCSSQSGHNTVSWYQQALGQGPQFIFQYYREEENGRGNFPPRFSGLQFPNYSSELNVNALELDDSALYLCASSDPGQGVVEQYFGPGTRLTVT.

The chain employs TRBV6-6 and TRBJ1-4; possible D gene TRBD1, 6 bases. The V end lost 3 bases, the J end lost 6 bases, and 17 bases lay between the germline ends. Germline V gene sequence: CDR1 MNHNY, CDR2 SVGAGI (reference sequence). The CDR3 has 16 residues. The CDR3, as DNA: TGTGCCAGCAGTTATCGGGGGGGCTCGATCGATGAAAAACTGTTTTTT. Its protein product is CASSYRGGSIDEKLFF.

V gene TRBV30 combines with J gene TRBJ1-1; TRBD1 might be the D (5 bases). Between the trimmed V and J ends, which lost 3 bases and 8 bases, there was a span of 13 bases. CDR3 length: 12 amino acids. From germline, CDR1 is GTSNPN and CDR2 SVGIG (reference sequence). CDR3 residues: CAWRGEGMEAFF. Written as DNA, the CDR3 is TGTGCCTGGAGGGGGGAGGGTATGGAAGCTTTCTTT.

The chain combines TRBV19 with TRBJ1-3; D is uncertain. The V and J ends lost 7 bases and 2 bases respectively, with 9 bases between them. The germline CDR1 and CDR2 sequences are LNHDA and SQIVND (reference sequence). The CDR3 contains 13 residues. The CDR3 DNA reads TGTGCCAGTACGGTGACTGCTGGAAACACCATATATTTT. This codes for CASTVTAGNTIYF.

This chain joins TRBV13 and TRBJ2-6; D possibly uses TRBD1 or TRBD2 (5 bases each). CDR3 length: 17 residues. Trimming left V 3 bases short and J 1 base short, with 13 bases between. In germline, CDR1 is PRHDT, CDR2 FYEKMQ (reference sequence). The chain's CDR3 is CASSFPGPLSGANVLTF. The CDR3, as DNA: TGTGCCAGCAGCTTCCCGGGACCCCTTTCTGGGGCCAACGTCCTGACTTTC.

The genes are TRBV14 and TRBJ2-5; 9 positions agree with TRBD2. V shed 4 bases, J shed 1 base, and the junction held 13 bases outside the gene matches. CDR3 length: 18 residues. Germline V gene lookup returns CDR1 SGHDN and CDR2 FVKESK. The CDR3 coding sequence is TGTGCCAGCAGCCCATACTCGGGACTAGCCAGCTCCCAAGAGACCCAGTACTTC. As protein: CASSPYSGLASSQETQYF.

V gene TRBV6-5 combines with J gene TRBJ2-7; D possibly matches TRBD1 or TRBD2 (5 bases each). Germline V gene sequence: CDR1 MNHEY, CDR2 SVGAGI. V lost 2 bases and J 9 bases, leaving 14 bases between the germline ends. CDR3 size: 13 residues. The CDR3 region is CASSYGSRGVQYF. The CDR3, as DNA: TGTGCCAGCAGTTACGGTTCGAGGGGTGTGCAGTACTTC.

DNA for the CDR3: TGTGCCAGTAGCCGACAGGGCCGGGGAGAGACCCAGTACTTC. This gives the protein CASSRQGRGETQYF. This rearrangement joins TRBV19 to TRBJ2-5; TRBD1 agrees at 7 bases. The V and J ends lost 6 bases and 4 bases, in that order; junction bases with no gene match: 8. CDR3 size: 14 residues. Germline CDR1 reads LNHDA; CDR2 reads SQIVND (reference sequence).

The chain joins TRBV14 to TRBJ1-2; D gene ambiguous. The germline V gene encodes CDR1 SGHDN and CDR2 FVKESK. With 4 bases removed from V and 4 bases from J, the gap between germline ends came to 10 bases. CDR3 length: 13 amino acids. The CDR3 DNA reads as TGTGCCAGCAGCCTTAACCTAGGCTATGGCTACACCTTC. Translation gives CASSLNLGYGYTF.

The V call is TRBV5-4, the J call TRBJ2-3; 13 positions agree with TRBD2. Unmatched junction bases numbered 7, after V lost 4 bases and J lost 2 bases. The CDR3 totals 17 residues. Germline V gives CDR1 SGHNT, CDR2 YYREEE (reference sequence). In DNA form, the CDR3 reads TGTGCCAGCAGCCAAGCGACTAGCGGGGGGCTCACAGATACGCAGTATTTT. Its protein is CASSQATSGGLTDTQYF.

The rearrangement links TRBV11-1 to TRBJ2-5; TRBD2 matches 12 bases. The closer fit of TRBJ2-7 to the DNA end suggests the J call may be wrong. Germline-derived CDR1 and CDR2 are SGHAT and FQDESV (reference sequence). The CDR3 is 15 amino acids. CDR3 residues: CASSETTSGSYEQYF. In DNA form, the CDR3 reads TGTGCCAGCAGCGAGACGACTAGCGGGAGCTACGAGCAGTACTTC.

The rearrangement joins TRBV4-1 to TRBJ2-5; D is tentatively TRBD1 or TRBD2 (5 bases each). Germline V lookup: CDR1 MGHRA, CDR2 YSYEKL. CDR3 length: 15 amino acids. Deletions cut 5 bases from V and 5 bases from J, with 18 bases between. The DNA for the CDR3 is TGCGCCAGCAGCACTAGTCCAGGGCGGCTGGAGACCCAGTACTTC. Translation: CASSTSPGRLETQYF.

CDR3 sequence: CASSKGGTSGTYNEQFF. The CDR3 DNA is TGTGCCAGCAGCAAAGGAGGGACTAGCGGGACCTACAATGAGCAGTTCTTC. The J gene is TRBJ2-1, the V gene TRBV21-1; TRBD2 is taken as the D call from the table, unchecked against the DNA. TRBV21-1 is a known pseudogene. The CDR3 runs to 17 residues.

CDR3 nucleotide sequence: TGTGCTAGTGGGGACCCCGGACAGGAGACTCAATCTACCTCCTACAATGAGCAGTTCTTC. Its protein product is CASGDPGQETQSTSYNEQFF. The gene calls are TRBV12-5 and TRBJ2-1; 7 bases fit TRBD1. The CDR3 has 20 amino acids. CDR1 LGHNT and CDR2 FRNRAP come from the germline V gene. The trim removed 6 bases at V and 0 bases at J, leaving 20 bases unmatched.

The chain combines TRBV12-5 with TRBJ1-1; D might be TRBD1 (5 bases). Per germline, CDR1 LGHNT and CDR2 FRNRAP. The CDR3 runs to 13 residues. V lost 9 bases to trimming and J lost 7 bases, with 18 bases between them. The chain's CDR3 is CASGTQGVGEAFF. The CDR3 region has the DNA TGTGCTAGCGGAACGCAGGGAGTTGGTGAAGCTTTCTTT.

This clone occurred once. This chain uses TRBV7-2 with TRBJ1-6, with TRBD1 identical over 8 bases. The junction had 4 bases not matched to a gene; V was cut back by 3 bases and J by 9 bases. Germline lookup yields CDR1 SGHTA and CDR2 FQGNSA. The length of the CDR3 is 14 residues. CDR3 sequence reads: CASSFRTGPSPLHF. CDR3 sequence (DNA): TGTGCCAGCAGCTTCCGGACAGGGCCTTCACCCCTCCACTTT.

In DNA, the CDR3 is TGTGCCTGGAGTGTAGGGCAGTCGGGTGAAAAACTGTTTTTT. Protein: CAWSVGQSGEKLFF. The chain has TRBV30 and TRBJ1-4, with D uncertain. The CDR3 length is 14 residues. CDR1 and CDR2 (germline): GTSNPN, SVGIG (reference sequence). Trimming cost V 0 bases and J 7 bases, with 12 bases left between them. The variable domain in full, with the rest retrieved from reference TRBV30 and TRBJ1-4, is SQTIHQWPATLVQPVGSPLSLECTVEGTSNPNLYWYRQAAGRGLQLLFYSVGIGQISSEVPQNLSASRPQDRQFILSSKKLLLSDSGFYLCAWSVGQSGEKLFFGSGTQLSVL.

The J gene is TRBJ2-1, the V gene TRBV27; 11 bases are a match to TRBD2. The CDR3 loop spans 14 amino acids. The V and J ends lost 8 bases and 6 bases, in that order; junction bases with no gene match: 6. Germline CDR1 is MNHEY and CDR2 is SMNVEV (reference sequence). The CDR3 region is CASGLAGPSNEQFF. The CDR3 bases are TGTGCCAGCGGACTAGCGGGCCCCAGCAATGAGCAGTTCTTC.

V usage is TRBV29-1 and J usage is TRBJ2-2; TRBD1 matches at 10 bases. The CDR3 runs 14 residues. Germline values: CDR1 SQVTM, CDR2 ANQGSEA. The trim removed 8 bases at V and 5 bases at J, leaving 8 bases unmatched. CDR3 sequence (DNA): TGCAGCACACGGACAGGGGGGGGGACCGGGGAGCTGTTTTTT. As protein: CSTRTGGGTGELFF.